This T cell receptor beta chain emerged from a study of beta chain features in type 1 diabetes. Germline CDR1 MGHRA, CDR2 YSYEKL. The V end lost 0 bases, the J end lost 9 bases, and 14 bases lay between the germline ends. The CDR3 runs to 14 residues. All of the isolated RNA was reverse transcribed, so expressed TCRB transcripts were sequenced. This table comes from immunoSEQ multiplex PCR, and its TCRdb copy is limited to in-frame clones, with some not included. This sample has roughly 53,000 clones, with roughly 39% found just once. With regard to this clone: Its antigen is not known.

Overall study results and limits: Significant though moderate, a shortening of TCRB CDR3s appeared in all four CD4+ subsets of Type 1 diabetes patients. For patients, the naive, central memory and Treg TCRB repertoires appeared more alike than for healthy donors. Fewer insertions but more deletions were seen at VDJ junctions in type 1 diabetes patients.

The sample consisted of Tregs from blood. This sequence originates from a young man with type 1 diabetes. The chain recombines TRBV4-1 with TRBJ1-2, with D tentatively TRBD1 (6 bases). This CDR3 reads CASSQEGDIISYTF. As DNA, the CDR3 is TGCGCCAGCAGCCAAGAGGGGGACATCATCAGCTACACCTTC.